Listed here are 4 T cell receptor beta chains from one sample, sequenced in a study of blood T cell repertoires in COVID-19. Produced via immunoSEQ multiplex PCR; TCRdb's table is partial and in-frame only. The data contain about 90,000 clones, about 89% of them singletons. Material: peripheral blood. These TCRs come from a human donor with active COVID-19. The donor label of this sample is uncertain.

The chain has TRBV6-5 and TRBJ2-5, with 7 nucleotides matching TRBD1. The CDR3 is 15 residues long. V lost 2 bases, J lost 1 base, and 4 bases stayed unmatched. The germline V gene encodes CDR1 MNHEY and CDR2 SVGAGI. The CDR3 is CASSYHRGGQETQYF. In DNA form, the CDR3 reads TGTGCCAGCAGTTACCACAGGGGCGGCCAAGAGACCCAGTACTTC.

There are a few counts of this clone. The rearrangement links TRBV10-2 to TRBJ2-2, with D hard to call. V lost 4 bases, J lost 4 bases, and 10 bases lay in between. The CDR3 is made up of 14 amino acids. CDR1 is WSHSY, CDR2 SAAADI, per germline. CDR3 bases: TGCGCCAGCAGTGGGGCCCCCCGCACCGGGGAGCTGTTTTTT. It specifies CASSGAPRTGELFF.

V is TRBV7-9 and J is TRBJ1-1, with D maybe TRBD1 (6 bases). Germline V gene data show CDR1 as SEHNR and CDR2 as FQNEAQ (reference sequence). Between the trimmed V and J ends, which lost 0 bases and 3 bases, there was a span of 8 bases. The CDR3 extends over 14 amino acids. CDR3 nucleotides: TGTGCCAGCAGCTTAGCGCGGACAGACACTGAAGCTTTCTTT. It specifies CASSLARTDTEAFF.

The chain is built from TRBV28 and TRBJ2-1; the match to TRBD1 covers 11 bases. V trimming: 5 bases; J trimming: 5 bases; junction bases outside the gene matches: 8. Looked up from germline, CDR1 is MDHEN and CDR2 is SYDVKM. The CDR3 totals 16 residues. The CDR3 spells CASSLLGQGENNEQFF. The CDR3 DNA follows: TGTGCCAGCAGTCTGTTGGGACAGGGGGAAAACAATGAGCAGTTCTTC.